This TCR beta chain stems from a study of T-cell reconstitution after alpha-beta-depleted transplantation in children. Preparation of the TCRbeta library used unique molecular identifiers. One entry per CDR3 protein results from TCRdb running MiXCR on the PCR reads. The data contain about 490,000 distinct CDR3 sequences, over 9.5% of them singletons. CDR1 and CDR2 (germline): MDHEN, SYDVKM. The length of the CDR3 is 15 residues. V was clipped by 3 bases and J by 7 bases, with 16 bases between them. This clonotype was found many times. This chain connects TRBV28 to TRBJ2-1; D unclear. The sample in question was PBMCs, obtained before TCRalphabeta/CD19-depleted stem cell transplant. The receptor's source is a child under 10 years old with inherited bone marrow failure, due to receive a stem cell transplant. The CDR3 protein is CASSLGYAVPNEQFF. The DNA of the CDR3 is TGTGCCAGCAGTTTGGGGTACGCGGTTCCAAATGAGCAGTTCTTC.